This TCR beta chain was sequenced in a study of blood T cell repertoires in COVID-19. Turning to the study itself: Collection of acute and convalescent COVID-19 samples took place in the United States, Italy and Spain. Nucleic acid was either cDNA or gDNA, and it came from T cells, B-cell-depleted T cells, or PBMCs.

Per the original methods: Reference gene primer amplification gave estimated nucleated cell counts. The table came from immunoSEQ multiplex PCR; TCRdb's copy has only in-frame clones and leaves some out. That table furnishes V, J and clone size, whereas the DNA furnished D and trimming. Found here are some 99,000 clones, roughly nine tenths of them singletons; the top ten hold 4% to 5%. This receptor was identified in a man in his 70s with acute or convalescent COVID-19. The sequenced sample consisted of peripheral blood.

CDR3 residues: CATRPGVGLSTDTQYF. Written as DNA, the CDR3 is TGTGCCACCAGACCAGGGGTGGGGCTGAGCACAGATACGCAGTATTTT. J is TRBJ2-3 and V is TRBV15, with D possibly matching TRBD1 (6 bases). The CDR3 has 16 residues. Germline V CDR1 and CDR2: LNHNV, YYDKDF (reference sequence). Trimming stripped 6 bases from V and 0 bases from J, with 16 bases between.